The 13 T cell receptor beta chains in this list originate from one sample, sequenced in a study of persistence of HIV-infected CD4 T cells. The immunoSEQ assay was version 4, run in survey mode. TCRdb's table, derived via immunoSEQ multiplex PCR, lists solely in-frame clones and lacks some. The sample lists about 48,000 clones, around 80% occurring once. Cells were stimulated with CMV-infected fibroblast lysates at 8 to 10 ug/mL. CD40L/CD69 double-negative CD45RO-high memory CD4+ T cells were collected. Antigens of these TCRs are unknown. The sample in question was CD4+ T cells sorted from PBMCs after roughly 17-hour stimulation, obtained from a patient who received antiretroviral therapy. The receptors here all came from an adult man with HIV who was CMV-seropositive.

This chain connects TRBV5-4 to TRBJ1-1; no definite D call. The CDR3 loop spans 16 amino acids. The germline CDR1 and CDR2 sequences are SGHNT and YYREEE (reference sequence). Trimming took 1 base from V and 1 from J, leaving 14 bases between them. The CDR3 spells CASSLWLMGRNTEAFF. The DNA for the CDR3 is TGTGCCAGCAGCTTGTGGTTGATGGGGAGGAACACTGAAGCTTTCTTT.

In this sample, this clone turned up a few times. The chain links TRBV7-2 to TRBJ1-3; weak D call: TRBD1 (5 bases). V lost 1 base and J lost 0, with 16 bases in between. CDR1 and CDR2 (germline): SGHTA, FQGNSA. The CDR3 runs to 18 residues. CDR3 amino acids: CASSLGGTGKSSGNTIYF. DNA for the CDR3: TGTGCCAGCAGCTTAGGAGGAACAGGCAAAAGCTCTGGAAACACCATATATTTT.

The J gene is TRBJ1-4, the V gene TRBV6-1; D is unclear. Per the germline V gene, CDR1 is MNHNS and CDR2 is SASEGT. V dropped 2 bases and J dropped 6 bases, with 10 bases sitting between them. The CDR3 extends over 14 amino acids. Here the CDR3 reads CASSERGSYEKLFF. DNA of the CDR3: TGTGCCAGCAGTGAACGGGGATCATATGAAAAACTGTTTTTT.

The chain links TRBV19 to TRBJ2-2; TRBD1 aligns across 10 bases. Germline V gene sequence: CDR1 LNHDA, CDR2 SQIVND (reference sequence). This CDR3 comprises 19 residues. Trimming took 2 bases from V and 6 from J; bases not matched to a gene: 15. The CDR3 spells CASSISIVRGTGVPGELFF. The CDR3 DNA sequence: TGTGCCAGTAGTATAAGTATTGTGAGGGGGACAGGGGTACCCGGGGAGCTGTTTTTT.

V gene TRBV19 combines with J gene TRBJ1-4; D is unresolved. The length of the CDR3 is 17 residues. V dropped 4 bases and J dropped 0 bases, with 15 bases sitting between them. Germline lookup yields CDR1 LNHDA and CDR2 SQIVND (reference sequence). The CDR3 DNA follows: TGTGCCAGTAGTAGCTATCATTCAGAAACAACTAATGAAAAACTGTTTTTT. This encodes CASSSYHSETTNEKLFF.

The chain employs TRBV3-1 (or the pseudogene TRBV3-2) and TRBJ2-7, with 8 bases lining up with TRBD2. The CDR3 covers 14 residues. J gave up 6 bases and V 4 bases, and 8 bases lay outside the gene matches. Germline loops: CDR1 LGHDT, CDR2 YNNKEL (reference sequence). CDR3 region: CASSPKAGGPEQYF. The CDR3 nucleotides read TGTGCCAGCAGCCCGAAGGCGGGAGGACCCGAGCAGTACTTC.

This clone has a handful of counts. This chain uses TRBV6-2 or TRBV6-3 with TRBJ1-3, with 7 bases lining up with TRBD1. J lost 2 bases, V lost 5 bases, and 9 bases had no gene match. There are 16 residues in the CDR3. The germline V gene has CDR1 MNHEY and CDR2 SVGEGT. CDR3 sequence reads: CASSRFRDRAGNTIYF. Written as DNA, the CDR3 is TGTGCCAGCAGTCGATTCCGGGACAGAGCTGGAAACACCATATATTTT.

This chain uses TRBV9 with TRBJ1-1; the D is unclear. Trimming left V 0 bases short and J 0 bases short, with 3 bases between. The length of the CDR3 is 13 residues. From germline, CDR1 is SGDLS and CDR2 YYNGEE. Here the CDR3 reads CASSVAVNTEAFF. DNA for the CDR3: TGTGCCAGCAGCGTAGCGGTGAACACTGAAGCTTTCTTT.

The gene calls are TRBV30 and TRBJ2-7, with 7 bases fitting TRBD2. V lost 8 bases to trimming and J lost 3 bases; unmatched junction nucleotides: 7. Germline lookup yields CDR1 GTSNPN and CDR2 SVGIG (reference sequence). The CDR3 consists of 12 residues. The CDR3 protein is CATLLAGYEQYF. DNA of the CDR3: TGTGCCACGTTGTTAGCGGGCTACGAGCAGTACTTC.

This chain joins TRBV18 and TRBJ1-3; 8 nucleotides line up with TRBD1. The CDR3 consists of 19 residues. With V trimmed by 2 bases and J by 1 base, 13 bases remained unmatched. The V gene's germline CDR1 is KGHSH and CDR2 LQKENI. The CDR3 region has the DNA TGTGCCAGCTCACCATGGATAGCGCAGGGGGCGTTTTCTGGAAACACCATATATTTT. As protein: CASSPWIAQGAFSGNTIYF.

The chain links TRBV19 to TRBJ1-5; 7 bases match TRBD1. The junction had 7 bases not matched to a gene; V was cut back by 2 bases and J by 3 bases. Per the germline V gene, CDR1 is LNHDA and CDR2 is SQIVND (reference sequence). CDR3 length equals 16 residues. The CDR3 nucleotides are TGTGCCAGTAGTATACCTTACAGGGGTATCAATCAGCCCCAGCATTTT. Translating it yields CASSIPYRGINQPQHF. The whole variable domain, remainder taken from reference TRBV19 and TRBJ1-5, is DGGITQSPKYLFRKEGQNVTLSCEQNLNHDAMYWYRQDPGQGLRLIYYSQIVNDFQKGDIAEGYSVSREKKESFPLTVTSAQKNPTAFYLCASSIPYRGINQPQHFGDGTRLSIL.

This chain connects TRBV7-9 to TRBJ2-1; 7 bases are shared with TRBD2. The CDR3 sequence is 13 residues long. V gave up 3 bases and J gave up 10 bases; unmatched junction bases: 6. Germline V CDR1 and CDR2: SEHNR, FQNEAQ (reference sequence). The CDR3 bases are TGTGCCAGCAGCTTCTCGTCGGGGGGAGAGCAGTTCTTC. Its translation is CASSFSSGGEQFF.

V and J are TRBV6-5 and TRBJ1-2, with D possibly matching TRBD1 (6 bases). V lost 6 bases, J lost 2 bases, and 13 bases lay in between. In germline, CDR1 is MNHEY, CDR2 SVGAGI. This CDR3 contains 14 residues. CDR3 bases: TGTGCCAGCAGCCGAGGACAGCTCAACTATGGCTACACCTTC. Amino acids: CASSRGQLNYGYTF.